Listed here are 15 T cell receptor delta chains from one sample, sequenced in a study of gamma-delta T cells after stem cell transplantation. TCRdb reapplied CATT to the RT-PCR reads. Of approximately 2,200 delta-chain clones in the sample, roughly 8.2% were seen once. The sample comprised gamma-delta T cells. Every receptor here comes from a human donor. It is not recorded whose cells these are; they may come from a transplant donor.

This clone was seen a few times. The protein recorded in TCRdb does not match the translated DNA at residue 7; the protein presented here comes from translating the DNA. The chain carries TRDV2 and TRDJ1, with TRDD3 matching over 12 bases. V shed 6 bases, J shed 4 bases, and the junction held 20 bases outside the gene matches. Germline V lookup: CDR1 GEAIGNYY, CDR2 EKD. This CDR3 spans 19 amino acids. CDR3 DNA: TGTGCCTGTTATCAACTCAAGCTGGGGGATACGCAGGATTTCGATAAACTCATCTTT. It codes for CACYQLKLGDTQDFDKLIF.

The table lists this clone with a few counts. A far bigger clonotype differs at one base, so this is likely a read error. Other DNA variants within this sample encode the same CDR3. The rearrangement links TRDV2 to TRDJ1; D might be TRDD3 (5 bases). CDR3 size: 17 residues. Looked up from germline, CDR1 is GEAIGNYY and CDR2 is EKD. Trimming left V 0 bases short and J 0 bases short, with 16 bases between. In DNA, the CDR3 is TGTGCCTGTGACACCGTACGTTGTGGGGACCACACCGATAAACTCATCTTT. Translated: CACDTVRCGDHTDKLIF.

This clone occurred a few times. A much more abundant neighbour one base away suggests this may be a read error. The J gene is TRDJ3, the V gene TRDV2; 11 nucleotides line up with TRDD3. This CDR3 has 20 residues. Trimming at V came to 7 bases and at J to 2 bases, leaving 15 bases not matched to a gene. Germline assignment: CDR1 GEAIGNYY and CDR2 EKD. The CDR3 sequence is CAWDSLVGDTLTWDTRQMFF. CDR3 in DNA: TGTGCCTGGGATTCGTTGGTGGGGGATACGCTGACCTGGGACACCCGACAGATGTTTTTC.

The V gene is TRDV2, the J gene TRDJ1, with TRDD3 matching 7 bases. From germline, CDR1 is GEAIGNYY and CDR2 EKD. Losses at the gene ends were 0 bases for V and 0 bases for J; bases not matched to a gene: 21. CDR3 length: 21 amino acids. This CDR3 is CACDTVGGGDAEILYTDKLIF. The CDR3 DNA is TGTGCCTGTGACACCGTAGGTGGGGGAGACGCCGAGATATTGTACACCGATAAACTCATCTTT.

This clone came up a few times. Just one base apart from a much larger clone, this may be a read error. Other DNA sequences in this specimen translate into the identical CDR3. The V gene is TRDV2, the J gene TRDJ3; TRDD3 matches at 8 bases. The CDR3 loop spans 19 amino acids. Germline V gene lookup returns CDR1 GEAIGNYY and CDR2 EKD. Here the CDR3 DNA reads TGTGCCTGTGACACCGCTGGGGGACCAAGTTCCTGGGACGCCCGACAGATGTTTTTC. Its translation: CACDTAGGPSSWDARQMFF.

This clone was seen more than once but under ten times. A read error likely explains this, since a far larger clone differs by one base. The rearrangement uses TRDV2 and TRDJ1; TRDD3 aligns across 10 bases. This CDR3 is built from 19 residues. From germline, CDR1 is GEAIGNYY and CDR2 EKD. CDR3 in DNA: TGTGCCTGTGACACCGTGGGGGGCCAGGGGGATACGGTGTCCGATAAACTCACCTTT. Translating it yields CACDTVGGQGDTVSDKLTF.

Notes on this clone: TCRdb's protein for this DNA is that of a much larger clone and differs from the translation at residue 4, likely a read error; the protein shown is the DNA translation. The rearrangement uses TRDV2 and TRDJ1, with D maybe TRDD3 (6 bases). Trimming took off 5 bases at V and 0 bases at J, with 27 bases between the two ends. CDR1 is GEAIGNYY and CDR2 is EKD in the germline V gene. There are 19 residues in the CDR3. The CDR3 loop is CACGQLHDTFFKYTDKLIF. CDR3 sequence (DNA): TGTGCCTGTGGCCAGTTACACGATACGTTCTTTAAGTACACCGATAAACTCATCTTT.

The J gene is TRDJ3, the V gene TRDV2; D perhaps matches TRDD3 (6 bases). The V gene's germline CDR1 is GEAIGNYY and CDR2 EKD. The CDR3 covers 20 residues. V was trimmed by 0 bases and J by 0 bases, leaving 17 bases between them. The CDR3 DNA follows: TGTGCCTGTGACACCGGAAGGGTGGATACAGACTCCTGGGACACCCGACAGATGTTTTTC. Translating gives CACDTGRVDTDSWDTRQMFF.

There are a few counts of this clone. A read error is the likely source, as a far larger clone sits one nucleotide away. This CDR3 is also generated by other DNA sequences in the sample. This sequence joins TRDV2 and TRDJ1; 12 nucleotides match TRDD3. The CDR3 has 17 residues. Germline CDR1 GEAIGNYY, CDR2 EKD. The CDR3 region has the DNA TGCGCCTGTGACACCTTACTGGGGGATACAGTGGGCGATAAACTCATCTTT. Its translation: CACDTLLGDTVGDKLIF.

This clone qualifies as large. This CDR3 is also generated by other DNA sequences in the sample. This sequence joins TRDV2 and TRDJ1; D is ambiguous. This CDR3 spans 14 amino acids. The V gene lost 4 bases and the J gene lost 3 bases, with 14 bases spanning the gap. Germline assignment: CDR1 GEAIGNYY and CDR2 EKD. The CDR3 loop reads CACETITLADKLIF. The CDR3, as DNA: TGTGCCTGTGAAACGATTACTCTGGCCGATAAACTCATCTTT.

By frequency in the sample, this clone is medium-sized. The genes are TRDV2 and TRDJ3; TRDD3 matches 11 bases. The CDR3 is made up of 20 amino acids. V was pared by 7 bases and J by 3 bases, with 16 bases of the junction left unmatched. Germline V gives CDR1 GEAIGNYY, CDR2 EKD. CDR3 amino acids: CAWDSLVGDTLIWDTRQMFF. CDR3 DNA: TGTGCCTGGGATTCGTTGGTGGGGGATACGCTGATCTGGGACACCCGACAGATGTTTTTC.

This clone came up a few times. This is likely an artifact of a read error, given a far larger clone one base away. The chain links TRDV2 to TRDJ3; tentative D call: TRDD3 (5 bases). V was cut by 5 bases and J by 0 bases, with 16 bases left in between. The CDR3 contains 18 residues. Germline V gives CDR1 GEAIGNYY, CDR2 EKD. The CDR3 coding sequence is TGTGCCTGTGGCAGTACTGGATCCAGCTCCTGGGACACCCGACAGATGTTTTTC. Protein product: CACGSTGSSSWDTRQMFF.

This clone has more than one count but fewer than ten. Germline is not matched at one junction end, which may reflect a read error. V gene TRDV2 combines with J gene TRDJ1, with a weak D call TRDD3 (5 bases). The CDR3 length is 20 residues. In germline, CDR1 is GEAIGNYY, CDR2 EKD. This CDR3 reads CACDTVLRRVIQGHGDTLIF. The DNA of the CDR3 is TGTGCCTGTGACACCGTTCTACGCCGGGTGATACAGGGACATGGCGATACACTCATCTTT.

This clone turned up a few times. Since a much larger clone is just one base distant, this may be a read error. The same CDR3 also results from other DNA sequences found in this sample. The J gene is TRDJ3, the V gene TRDV2; 13 bases fit TRDD3. Germline lookup yields CDR1 GEAIGNYY and CDR2 EKD. There are 21 residues in the CDR3. The CDR3 sequence: CACDRVLGDTRRSWDTRQMFF. The CDR3, as DNA: TGTGCCTGTGACAGAGTACTGGGGGATACGCGAAGGTCCTGGGACACCCGACAGATGTTCTTC.

For this clone: A far bigger clonotype differs at one base, so this is likely a read error. The V gene is TRDV2, the J gene TRDJ1, with 7 nucleotides matching TRDD3. The CDR3 consists of 15 residues. In germline, CDR1 is GEAIGNYY, CDR2 EKD. The CDR3 DNA reads as TGTGCCTTTGACACCGTGGGGATAATGGCCGATAAACTCATCTTT. It is translated as CAFDTVGIMADKLIF.